Each of the 26 T cell receptor beta chains below was sequenced from the same sample in a study of T-cell reconstitution after alpha-beta-depleted transplantation in children. The library targeted TCRbeta and was prepared with unique molecular identifiers. TCRdb reanalysed the PCR reads using MiXCR and keeps one entry per CDR3 protein. The sample holds about 360,000 distinct CDR3 sequences; roughly 15% are singletons and the top ten take 4.3%. Sequenced here: PBMCs, sampled from the stem cell graft. Receptors were obtained from a human donor who donated a stem cell graft to a child with Fanconi anemia.

The chain uses TRBV20-1 and TRBJ2-2; TRBD2 aligns across 8 bases. CDR1 and CDR2 from the germline V gene are DFQATT and SNEGSKA (reference sequence). Germline trimming cut 1 base from V and 0 bases from J; bases unmatched to any gene: 7. This CDR3 contains 17 residues. CDR3 sequence: CSARASGGAPNTGELFF. In DNA form, the CDR3 reads TGCAGTGCTAGAGCCTCCGGGGGGGCCCCGAACACCGGGGAGCTGTTTTTT.

This clonotype was seen more than once but under ten times. This chain links TRBV7-2 with TRBJ2-1; 7 positions match TRBD2. V shed 5 bases and J 3 bases; nucleotides not matched to a gene: 10. This CDR3 contains 16 residues. In germline, CDR1 is SGHTA, CDR2 FQGNSA. CDR3 residues: CASSPRGGKGYNEQFF. In DNA form, the CDR3 reads TGTGCCAGCAGCCCCCGGGGAGGGAAGGGCTACAATGAGCAGTTCTTC.

Remarks on this clonotype: It may be a read error: a sequence one base away is much more abundant. CDR3: CASSVGRRTEGFF. The DNA of the CDR3 is TGTGCCAGCAGCGTAGGACGGCGCACTGAAGGTTTCTTT. The rearrangement joins TRBV9 to TRBJ1-1; D is unclear. Per the germline V gene, CDR1 is SGDLS and CDR2 is YYNGEE. This CDR3 has 13 residues.

There are many counts of this clonotype. The rearrangement links TRBV5-4 to TRBJ2-3; TRBD1 is a possible D gene (5 bases). Trimming took off 0 bases at V and 5 bases at J, with 7 bases between the two ends. Germline loops: CDR1 SGHNT, CDR2 YYREEE (reference sequence). CDR3 length equals 13 residues. The CDR3 DNA reads as TGTGCCAGCAGCTTGGAGGGGCAAGATACGCAGTATTTT. This sequence encodes CASSLEGQDTQYF.

This clonotype was found a few times. The rearrangement uses TRBV12-3 or TRBV12-4 and TRBJ1-1, with 7 bases that match TRBD1. The CDR3 runs to 16 residues. Germline trimming cut 2 bases from V and 8 bases from J; bases unmatched to any gene: 14. CDR3 residues: CASSLRARQGGSEAFF. CDR3 coding DNA: TGTGCCAGCAGTTTAAGGGCACGACAGGGCGGCTCCGAAGCTTTCTTT.

This clonotype was detected many times. This chain connects TRBV29-1 to TRBJ1-1, with 7 bases aligning to TRBD1. Germline CDR1 and CDR2: SQVTM and ANQGSEA. The CDR3 length is 14 residues. The ends lost 5 bases at V and 5 bases at J; junction bases unmatched: 11. This chain's CDR3 is CSVRDSPGGTEAFF. The CDR3 nucleotides read TGCAGCGTTCGAGACTCACCAGGGGGTACTGAAGCTTTCTTT. The variable domain in full, completed from reference TRBV29-1 and TRBJ1-1, reads SAVISQKPSRDICQRGTSLTIQCQVDSQVTMMFWYRQQPGQSLTLIATANQGSEATYESGFVIDKFPISRPNLTFSTLTVSNMSPEDSSIYLCSVRDSPGGTEAFFGQGTRLTVV.

This clonotype was recorded at least ten times. The V call is TRBV9, the J call TRBJ1-1; D call uncertain. Between the trimmed V and J ends, which lost 4 bases and 6 bases, there was a span of 16 bases. Germline assignment: CDR1 SGDLS and CDR2 YYNGEE. This CDR3 is built from 14 residues. The chain's CDR3 is CASSPTLGLAEAFF. The DNA of the CDR3 is TGTGCCAGCAGCCCCACGTTAGGGCTCGCTGAAGCTTTCTTT. The whole variable domain, filled in from reference TRBV9 and TRBJ1-1, reads DSGVTQTPKHLITATGQRVTLRCSPRSGDLSVYWYQQSLDQGLQFLIQYYNGEERAKGNILERFSAQQFPDLHSELNLSSLELGDSALYFCASSPTLGLAEAFFGQGTRLTVV.

This clonotype was observed at least ten times. This chain uses TRBV6-1 with TRBJ2-6, with D hard to call. CDR1 and CDR2 from the germline V gene are MNHNS and SASEGT. CDR3 size: 16 residues. In DNA form, the CDR3 reads TGTGCAGGGCAGGATCCGAACCTCCCTGGGGCCAACGTCCTGACTTTC. This encodes CAGQDPNLPGANVLTF.

This chain uses TRBV15 with TRBJ2-5; a weak D match, TRBD2 (5 bases). The CDR3 extends over 14 amino acids. Germline V CDR1 and CDR2: LNHNV, YYDKDF (reference sequence). V was shortened by 1 base and J by 8 bases, with 14 bases between the two germline ends. The CDR3, as DNA: TGTGCCACCAGCAGAGGAGGTGAGGGTTCTACCCAGTACTTC. Its translation: CATSRGGEGSTQYF.

About this clonotype itself: One junction end disagrees with the germline gene, perhaps due to a read error. The chain joins TRBV20-1 to TRBJ1-1, with a tentative D call TRBD1 (5 bases). The CDR3 is 14 residues long. Germline V CDR1 and CDR2: DFQATT, SNEGSKA (reference sequence). In DNA, the CDR3 is TGCAGTTCTAGGGTAGGGGCGGGTGTCACTGAAGCTTTCTTT. Residues: CSSRVGAGVTEAFF.

This clonotype was observed at least ten times. The genes are TRBV29-1 and TRBJ2-3; 8 bases match TRBD1. Looked up from germline, CDR1 is SQVTM and CDR2 is ANQGSEA. V lost 7 bases and J lost 6; bases outside the gene matches: 9. The CDR3 has 13 residues. As DNA, the CDR3 is TGCAGCGCCAAGACAGGGGTTGGGGATACGCAGTATTTT. Its protein is CSAKTGVGDTQYF.

This chain joins TRBV15 and TRBJ2-3, with D hard to call. CDR1 and CDR2 from the germline V gene are LNHNV and YYDKDF (reference sequence). V lost 0 bases, J lost 4 bases, and 8 bases lay in between. This CDR3 is 14 amino acids long. CDR3: CATSRDRPSDTQYF. Written as DNA, the CDR3 is TGTGCCACCAGCAGAGATCGACCTTCAGATACGCAGTATTTT.

In its sample, this clonotype was seen a few times. The V gene is TRBV5-6, the J gene TRBJ1-2, with D perhaps TRBD1 (6 bases). The CDR3 is 15 amino acids. The V gene lost 6 bases and the J gene lost 8 bases, with 23 bases spanning the gap. Germline V lookup: CDR1 SGHDT, CDR2 YYEEEE. The CDR3 protein is CASTLRAGVKYGYTF. The CDR3 region has the DNA TGTGCCAGCACCCTGAGGGCAGGGGTTAAGTACGGCTACACCTTC.

This clonotype appeared a few times. This chain uses TRBV7-9 with TRBJ2-3, with a tentative D call TRBD2 (6 bases). V was shortened by 4 bases and J by 0 bases, with 11 bases between the two germline ends. The germline V gene encodes CDR1 SEHNR and CDR2 FQNEAQ (reference sequence). The length of the CDR3 is 15 residues. The CDR3 region is CASSSAGPSTDTQYF. CDR3 sequence (DNA): TGTGCCAGCAGCTCAGCGGGCCCGAGCACAGATACGCAGTATTTT.

The genes are TRBV12-3 or TRBV12-4 and TRBJ1-1; 8 bases agree with TRBD1. V gave up 6 bases and J gave up 11 bases; unmatched junction bases: 5. The CDR3 consists of 11 residues. CDR3 coding DNA: TGTGCCAGCAGCACAACAGGGGGGGCTTTCTTT. It codes for CASSTTGGAFF.

This clonotype has more than one count but fewer than ten. At one of its ends the junction is not consistent with the germline gene, which may arise from a read error. The V gene is TRBV7-7, the J gene TRBJ2-1; no definite D call. The germline V gene encodes CDR1 SSHAT and CDR2 FNYEAQ (reference sequence). The length of the CDR3 is 13 residues. CDR3 coding DNA: TGTGCTAGCAGCTTAGGTCAGAACCATGAGCAGTTCTTC. Protein: CASSLGQNHEQFF. Using reference TRBV7-7 and TRBJ2-1 for the parts outside the CDR3, the full variable domain is GAGVSQSPRYKVTKRGQDVTLRCDPISSHATLYWYQQALGQGPEFLTYFNYEAQPDKSGLPSDRFSAERPEGSISTLTIQRTEQRDSAMYRCASSLGQNHEQFFGPGTRLTVL.

This clonotype was counted only a few times. The CDR3 DNA sequence: TGTGCCAGCAGCGAAATATACACCGGGGAGCTGTTTTTT. Translated: CASSEIYTGELFF. This sequence joins TRBV7-6 and TRBJ2-2; D unclear. The V gene's germline CDR1 is SGHVS and CDR2 FNYEAQ. Trimming shortened V by 5 bases and J by 3 bases, and 7 bases separated the two germline ends. CDR3 length: 13 residues.

The chain has TRBV4-3 and TRBJ2-1, with 7 nucleotides matching TRBD2. V gave up 3 bases and J gave up 9 bases; unmatched junction bases: 5. This CDR3 is 13 amino acids long. The germline gives CDR1 LGHNA, CDR2 YSLEER. The CDR3 region has the DNA TGCGCCAGCAGCCAGGGACTAAATCTTGAGCAGTTCTTC. It codes for CASSQGLNLEQFF.

This clonotype turned up a few times. The gene calls are TRBV20-1 and TRBJ2-7, with D unresolved. The germline gives CDR1 DFQATT, CDR2 SNEGSKA (reference sequence). The CDR3 is made up of 14 amino acids. Between the trimmed V and J ends, which lost 1 base and 5 bases, there was a span of 15 bases. As DNA, the CDR3 is TGCAGTGCTAGAGTATCGGGCAGGACCCACGAGCAGTACTTC. Translated, it gives CSARVSGRTHEQYF.

This clonotype came up a few times. The chain employs TRBV20-1 and TRBJ2-6; D unresolved. Looked up from germline, CDR1 is DFQATT and CDR2 is SNEGSKA (reference sequence). Trimming shortened V by 6 bases and J by 0 bases, and 9 bases separated the two germline ends. The CDR3 loop spans 14 amino acids. The CDR3 nucleotides are TGCAGTGCGCCTCAGGACTCTGGGGCCAACGTCCTGACTTTC. This translates into CSAPQDSGANVLTF.

The V call is TRBV20-1, the J call TRBJ1-5, with 7 bases that match TRBD1. This CDR3 comprises 14 residues. Losses at the gene ends were 4 bases for V and 4 bases for J; bases not matched to a gene: 7. In germline, CDR1 is DFQATT, CDR2 SNEGSKA (reference sequence). CDR3 region: CSAKTGSRNQPQHF. The CDR3 nucleotides are TGCAGTGCTAAGACAGGGTCTCGGAATCAGCCCCAGCATTTT.

The chain joins TRBV7-2 to TRBJ2-1; D uncertain. From germline, CDR1 is SGHTA and CDR2 FQGNSA. V shed 1 base and J shed 4 bases, with 11 bases lying between them. The CDR3 consists of 15 residues. CDR3: CASSLGLPDYNEQFF. The CDR3 region has the DNA TGTGCCAGCAGCTTAGGTTTGCCAGATTACAATGAGCAGTTCTTC.

This clonotype was seen only a few times. The chain combines TRBV6-1 with TRBJ2-2; weak D call: TRBD1 (6 bases). Germline values: CDR1 MNHNS, CDR2 SASEGT. CDR3 size: 15 residues. The germline V and J ends were trimmed by 7 bases and 0 bases, with 12 bases remaining between them. In nucleotides, the CDR3 is TGTGCCAGCACCCTACGGACAGCGAACACCGGGGAGCTGTTTTTT. Residues: CASTLRTANTGELFF.

This clonotype was seen repeatedly, ten times or more. The J gene is TRBJ2-1, the V gene TRBV6-1, with D hard to call. Germline-derived CDR1 and CDR2 are MNHNS and SASEGT. Trimming took 7 bases from V and 0 from J, leaving 7 bases between them. The CDR3 runs to 13 residues. This chain's CDR3 is CASTPRSYNEQFF. In nucleotides, the CDR3 is TGTGCCAGCACCCCGCGCTCCTACAATGAGCAGTTCTTC.

CDR3 bases: TGTGCCAGCAGCGGGGGTCGGGGGTATGGCTACACCTTC. This translates into CASSGGRGYGYTF. The rearrangement joins TRBV7-6 to TRBJ1-2; TRBD1 is a possible D gene (5 bases). The CDR3 length is 13 residues. CDR1 SGHVS and CDR2 FNYEAQ come from the germline V gene. The V and J ends lost 5 bases and 5 bases respectively, with 12 bases between them.

Notes on this clonotype: A much larger clone is a single base away; this may be a read error. The V call is TRBV7-2, the J call TRBJ1-1; the match to TRBD1 covers 7 bases. Germline CDR1 is SGHTA and CDR2 is FQGNSA. The trim removed 4 bases at V and 3 bases at J, leaving 5 bases unmatched. This CDR3 spans 14 amino acids. The CDR3 DNA reads as TGTGCCAGCAGCTCACAGGGGCCGGACACTGAAGCTTTCTTT. Translating gives CASSSQGPDTEAFF.